What follows describes a single TCR beta chain. Its antigen is unidentified. This sample was taken from a study of radiotherapy plus CTLA-4 blockade in lung cancer. Study context: With 31% of patients having disease control, objective responses were seen in approximately 17%.

General study results and limits: Some TCR clones had been derived from tumors. These clones expanded in peripheral blood after radiotherapy plus ipilimumab.

Sequencing was performed with immunoSEQ multiplex PCR; in TCRdb, only in-frame clones are kept and a portion is missing. Of about 95,000 clones listed, about 83% are singletons. CDR1 and CDR2 (germline): LNHDA, SQIVND (reference sequence). The V end was cut by 3 bases, the J end by 7 bases, with 22 bases between. CDR3 length equals 18 residues. This TCR derives from a human donor with non-small cell lung cancer who had stable disease on radiotherapy plus ipilimumab. The sample consisted of peripheral blood, taken from a patient treated with radiotherapy plus ipilimumab. V usage is TRBV19 and J usage is TRBJ1-6; D possibly corresponds to TRBD1 (5 bases). This chain's CDR3 is CASSMGRGWEGPNSPLHF. The CDR3 coding sequence is TGTGCCAGTAGTATGGGCCGGGGCTGGGAAGGCCCGAATTCACCCCTCCACTTT.